The TCR beta chain described here comes from a study of human T cells and chemical hapten exposure. The time point here: healthy volunteer bleed at 6 weeks. The template was total RNA from unfractionated whole blood. TCRdb fed the RACE reads into MiXCR, producing one record per CDR3 protein. The sample holds approximately 79,000 distinct CDR3 sequences, roughly 8.6% seen once. The source of this sequence is a male donor in good health. Some clones in this sample may be carry-over from other donors' samples. Sequenced: whole blood.

This CDR3 is CASSQVDSYTEAFF. In nucleotides, the CDR3 is TGTGCCAGCAGCCAAGTAGACAGCTACACTGAAGCTTTCTTT. V gene TRBV14 combines with J gene TRBJ1-1; TRBD1 is a possible D gene (5 bases). In germline, CDR1 is SGHDN, CDR2 FVKESK. The CDR3 runs 14 residues. V was cut by 1 base and J by 3 bases, with 9 bases left in between.